The entry below gives a single T cell receptor beta chain sequence along with its context. Time point: persistent/refractory GD, antithyroid drugs over 5 years with positive TRAb. RNA extracted from PBMCs served as the sequencing template. The data were taken from a study of regulatory T cells in long-lasting Graves disease. Study context: To qualify as persistent, Graves' disease required over 5 years of antithyroid drugs with positive TSH receptor antibodies.

The CDR3 runs 12 residues. Trimming removed 6 bases at V and 6 bases at J, with 9 bases between. iRepertoire HTBI primers and Arm-PCR of CDR3 regions built TCR beta libraries. TCRdb passed the multiplex PCR reads through MiXCR, listing each CDR3 protein once. Of over 250,000 distinct CDR3 sequences detected, 20% to 25% appear once; the ten largest clones hold more than 55%. The rearrangement uses TRBV12-3 or TRBV12-4 and TRBJ2-1, with D possibly TRBD1 on 6 matching bases. This clonotype was sampled from a female donor with Graves disease. The specimen comprised peripheral blood mononuclear cells (PBMCs), sampled when the disease was refractory, from a patient treated with antithyroid drugs. CDR3 amino acids: CASRVTGNEQFF. The CDR3, as DNA: TGTGCCAGCAGGGTGACAGGCAATGAGCAGTTCTTC.